This TCR beta chain was obtained from a study of cytomegalovirus exposure and HLA in healthy donors. As to this clone: Its antigen is undetermined.

Here immunoSEQ multiplex PCR was the method, and the copy in TCRdb shows in-frame clones only, minus some. The table shows approximately 270,000 clones, with 70% to 90% occurring only once. Whole-study results and caveats: Cytomegalovirus-associated TCR beta chains were listed, numbering 150 to 200.

This clonotype was sampled from a young woman in good health and CMV-seronegative. The material sequenced was PBMCs.

CDR3 loop: CASSPYGGTNEKLFF. As DNA, the CDR3 is TGTGCCAGCAGCCCCTATGGAGGGACTAATGAAAAACTGTTTTTT. The chain employs TRBV5-5 and TRBJ1-4; unclear D gene. Trimming cost V 4 bases and J 2 bases, with 12 bases left between them. This CDR3 has 15 residues. Looked up from germline, CDR1 is SGHKS and CDR2 is YYEKEE (reference sequence).